This T cell receptor (beta chain) was identified during a study of tumor-infiltrating lymphocytes in localized non-small cell lung cancer. Study information: Patients included smokers and never-smokers with various histologies, some sampled after neoadjuvant chemotherapy. Tumor tissue and non-adjacent uninvolved lung came from each patient. Study-level results: Available tissue quantity limited TCR sequencing to a patient subset.

CDR1 SGHTA and CDR2 FQGNSA come from the germline V gene. CDR3 length equals 15 residues. The V gene lost 2 bases and the J gene lost 2 bases, with 11 bases spanning the gap. Profiled with immunoSEQ multiplex PCR; TCRdb holds only in-frame clones, not every one. The sample contains some 10,000 clones, 60% of which appear only once. Comments on this clone: Its specificity is unknown.

The sequence was collected from a human donor with non-small cell lung cancer. The chain is built from TRBV7-2 and TRBJ2-3; D is unresolved. Sequenced sample: uninvolved lung tissue not adjacent to the tumor. This chain's CDR3 is CASSLLGGTTDTQYF. CDR3 in DNA: TGTGCCAGCAGCTTACTCGGCGGAACCACAGATACGCAGTATTTT. Combining the CDR3 with reference TRBV7-2 and TRBJ2-3 gives the whole variable domain GAGVSQSPSNKVTEKGKDVELRCDPISGHTALYWYRQSLGQGLEFLIYFQGNSAPDKSGLPSDRFSAERTGGSVSTLTIQRTQQEDSAVYLCASSLLGGTTDTQYFGPGTRLTVL.